This T cell receptor (beta chain) originates from a study of a mutant IDH1 vaccine in newly diagnosed glioma. Study background: Scheduled for weeks 1, 3, 5, 7, 11, 15, 19 and 23, eight vaccinations were given to patients. Prior therapy was radiotherapy, temozolomide, or both; most received both. The study, taken as a whole, reports: Vaccine-induced immune responses occurred in 93.3% of patients.

Profiling relied on immunoSEQ multiplex PCR, and the TCRdb table lists in-frame clones only, not all of them. This sample has tens of thousands of clones; about 91% occur once, and the top ten carry about 2.4%. Time point: week 11, during vaccination. Topical imiquimod was applied with each vaccine dose, which held 300 ug of mutant IDH1 20-mer peptide. Donor diagnoses consisted of new WHO grade 3 or 4 IDH1-mutant, ATRX-lost astrocytomas. In regard to this clone: Its matching antigen is unknown.

This sequence was found in a man aged 50-59 years with glioma. The material sequenced was PBMCs, taken from a glioma patient whose treatment included an IDH1 peptide vaccine.

CDR3 sequence: CASRHKGLAGVAGELFF. CDR3 coding DNA: TGTGCCAGCCGCCACAAGGGACTAGCGGGAGTGGCCGGGGAGCTGTTTTTT. The chain has TRBV2 and TRBJ2-2; 14 nucleotides match TRBD2. Germline V gene lookup returns CDR1 SNHLY and CDR2 FYNNEI. V lost 8 bases, J lost 6 bases, and 11 bases stayed unmatched. CDR3 size: 17 residues.